The rows below give T cell receptor beta chains drawn from one sample of a study of T-cell reconstitution after alpha-beta-depleted transplantation in children. TCRdb re-analysed the PCR reads in MiXCR, keeping a single row per CDR3 protein. There are some 200,000 distinct CDR3 sequences in the sample; under 8.5% occur only once, and about a third lies in the top ten. The sequencing used PBMCs, mostly from graft donor cells, collected 360 days after TCRalphabeta/CD19-depleted stem cell transplant. The receptor set was obtained from a male patient aged 2 to 10 who had a stem cell transplant for acute myeloid leukemia, so the T cells may come from the graft donor. Each CDR3 is given with its conserved first and last residue. D genes are given only for firm matches. Expanded clones get a size class; other rows say once, few or many, or leave the size out.

many TRBJ2-1 TRBD1 TRBV11-1 TGTGCCAGCAGCTCAGTTGGACAGGGTGGGAGGTATGAGCAGTTCTTC CASSSVGQGGRYEQFF
NA TRBJ2-7 TRBD1 TRBV7-8 TGTGCCAGCAGCTTAGTAGGGGAACAGGGGGCCTACGAGCAGTACTTC CASSLVGEQGAYEQYF
many TRBJ2-2 TRBD1 TRBV20-1 TGCAGTGCTAGAGTGCGGACAGGGGGAACTGTCGCCGGGGAGCTGTTTTTT CSARVRTGGTVAGELFF
NA TRBJ2-1 NA TRBV7-3 TGTGCCAGCAGCCTCACCCTCGGGGATCACAATGAGCAGTTCTTC CASSLTLGDHNEQFF
NA TRBJ2-1 NA TRBV20-1 TGCAGTGCTAGAGAACTGGGGTACAATGAGCAGTTCTTC CSARELGYNEQFF
many TRBJ2-7 NA TRBV20-1 TGCAGTGCTAGAGATCCCGAAACCTACGAGCAGTACTTC CSARDPETYEQYF
few TRBJ1-2 NA TRBV12-3/TRBV12-4 TGTGCCAGCAGCCCCTGGTCCCTTAACTATGGCTACACCTTC CASSPWSLNYGYTF
NA TRBJ1-5 NA TRBV27 TGTGCCAGCAGTTCCTACAACAGGGCCCCACAGCCCCAGCATTTT CASSSYNRAPQPQHF
many TRBJ1-1 NA TRBV6-5 TGTGCCAGCAGCCGGACCGACGGAAACACTGAAGCTTTCTTT CASSRTDGNTEAFF
few TRBJ1-5 TRBD1 TRBV20-1 TGCAGTGCTAGCAGGGGGGCTAATCAGCCCCAGCATTTT CSASRGANQPQHF
NA TRBJ2-3 TRBD2 TRBV12-3/TRBV12-4 TGTGCCAGCAGTCCCAGGGGCCACGTACTAGCGGGAGACCTAGATACGCAGTATTTT CASSPRGHVLAGDLDTQYF
many TRBJ2-1 NA TRBV29-1 TGCAGCATATCTTCGTGGGGCGGTTCCTACAATGAGCAGTTCTTC CSISSWGGSYNEQFF
many TRBJ1-5 TRBD1 TRBV5-5 TGTGCCAGCAGCGGGGGACAGGGGGCGATTCAGCCCCAGCATTTT CASSGGQGAIQPQHF
many TRBJ2-3 NA TRBV29-1 TGCAGCGTTGACGGGCAGGGGCCGGATACGCAGTATTTT CSVDGQGPDTQYF
many TRBJ2-3 NA TRBV12-3/TRBV12-4 TGTGCCAGCAATGGGCCCGGTACTTCAGATACGCAGTATTTT CASNGPGTSDTQYF
many TRBJ1-2 NA TRBV18 TGTGCCAGCTCACCCAACTTCCGACAGGACGGCTACACCTTC CASSPNFRQDGYTF
NA TRBJ2-5 NA TRBV9 TGTGCCAGCAGCGTAGAGGATTTCGCGGGGCAGGAGACCCAGTACTTC CASSVEDFAGQETQYF
few TRBJ1-2 NA TRBV12-3/TRBV12-4 TGTGCCAGCACCCGAGGACGGAACTATGGCTACACCTTC CASTRGRNYGYTF
few TRBJ2-3 TRBD2 TRBV11-2 TGTGCCAGCAGCTTAGACTCGATAGCGGGAGTAAGCACAGATACGCAGTATTTT CASSLDSIAGVSTDTQYF
few TRBJ2-1 TRBD2 TRBV19 TGTGCCAGTAGTAGTCGGGCGGGACTAGCGGGATTCAGGCAGTTCTTC CASSSRAGLAGFRQFF
NA TRBJ1-5 NA TRBV29-1 TGCAGCGTTGGCGATCAGCCCCAGCATTTT CSVGDQPQHF
many TRBJ2-2 NA TRBV4-2 TGTGCCAGCAGCCCGACGGCTAGGAGCACCGGGGAGCTGTTTTTT CASSPTARSTGELFF
few TRBJ1-5 NA TRBV7-8 TGTGCCAGCAGCGTCAGTCTAGAGCCCCAGCATTTT CASSVSLEPQHF
few TRBJ2-1 TRBD2 TRBV18 TGTGCCAGCTCTCGCCGCATTATTGGACTAGCGGGGATACAATATCAGTACAATGAGCAGTTCTTC CASSRRIIGLAGIQYQYNEQFF
NA TRBJ1-1 NA TRBV20-1 TGCAGTGCTAGCACAAGCGGGAACACTGAAGCTTTCTTT CSASTSGNTEAFF
few TRBJ2-7 NA TRBV12-3/TRBV12-4 TGTGCCAGCAGTTTACGTAAGGGCTTGGGCTACGAGCAGTACTTC CASSLRKGLGYEQYF
NA TRBJ1-3 NA TRBV20-1 TGCAGTGCTAGAGGGACTTCTGGAAACACCATATATTTT CSARGTSGNTIYF
NA TRBJ2-7 TRBD2 TRBV20-1 TGCAGTGCTAGAGATCCGACTAGCGGGAGTTACGAGCAGTACTTC CSARDPTSGSYEQYF
NA TRBJ2-4 NA TRBV5-6 TGTGCCAGCAGCCCCAGGCGAGCCAAAAACATTCAGTACTTC CASSPRRAKNIQYF
NA TRBJ2-1 TRBD2 TRBV4-2 TGTGCCAGCAGCCAATGGGGGACTAGCGGGTTCGATGAGCAGTTCTTC CASSQWGTSGFDEQFF
many TRBJ2-1 TRBD2 TRBV27 TGTGCCAGCAGTCTCCGGGGCGGGAGCATCTATGAGCAGTTCTTC CASSLRGGSIYEQFF
few TRBJ2-7 NA TRBV28 TGTGCCAGCAGTTCAAACAAAGACGAGCAGTACTTC CASSSNKDEQYF
many TRBJ2-3 NA TRBV12-3/TRBV12-4 TGTGCCAGCAGCACTCTAGCGAGGGCGCAGTATTTT CASSTLARAQYF
once TRBJ2-1 TRBD1 TRBV10-3 TGTGCCATCAGTGAGTCGATTTGGACAGGGGACAATGAGCAGTTCTTC CAISESIWTGDNEQFF
NA TRBJ2-1 NA TRBV29-1 TGCAGCGTTGTTTACGGGAGCCCCTCGAACAATGAGCAGTTCTTC CSVVYGSPSNNEQFF
many TRBJ2-5 TRBD2 TRBV5-6 TGTGCCAGCAGCTCAATGACTAGCGGGCCCTTGGGCGTAGAGACCCAGTACTTC CASSSMTSGPLGVETQYF
few TRBJ1-3 NA TRBV4-1 TGCGCCAGCAGCCAAGTCGGCGACCGAAGCTCTGGAAACACCATATATTTT CASSQVGDRSSGNTIYF
NA TRBJ2-5 TRBD2 TRBV7-4 TGTGCCAGCACCCGAGCGGGAGATGAGACCCAGTACTTC CASTRAGDETQYF
NA TRBJ2-5 NA TRBV11-2 TGTGCCAGCAGCTTACCCCAGGGTCAAGAGACCCAGTACTTC CASSLPQGQETQYF
NA TRBJ1-5 TRBD1 TRBV2 TGTGCCAGCAGTCCCAGGGGGGCCGGGGATCAGCCCCAGCATTTT CASSPRGAGDQPQHF
many TRBJ2-5 TRBD1 TRBV12-3/TRBV12-4 TGTGCCAGCAGTCCCGGGACAGGGGTTTCATCGACAGAGACCCAGTACTTC CASSPGTGVSSTETQYF
few TRBJ1-2 NA TRBV20-1 TGCAGTGCTAGTAACGGCTACACCTTC CSASNGYTF